This T cell receptor (beta chain) emerged from a study of blood T cell repertoires in COVID-19. On the study more broadly: Acute and convalescent COVID-19 specimens originated in the United States, Italy and Spain. Sources were T cells, B-cell-depleted T cells, or PBMCs; the material itself was cDNA or gDNA.

The protocol was immunoSEQ multiplex PCR, while the TCRdb copy is restricted to in-frame clones and leaves out a portion. The table includes 300,000 to 350,000 clones, 80% to 95% detected once. CDR3 size: 16 residues. Unmatched junction bases numbered 13, after V lost 0 bases and J lost 10 bases. From germline, CDR1 is SEHNR and CDR2 FQNEAQ (reference sequence). The chain is built from TRBV7-9 and TRBJ2-7; 9 nucleotides agree with TRBD2. Material: peripheral blood. The clonotype was recovered from a woman in her 30s with COVID-19, enrolled during active disease. The CDR3 protein is CASSLALGPREGNQYF. The CDR3 DNA is TGTGCCAGCAGCTTAGCCCTTGGGCCGCGGGAGGGGAACCAGTACTTC. The full variable domain, with the rest looked up from reference TRBV7-9 and TRBJ2-7, is DTGVSQNPRHKITKRGQNVTFRCDPISEHNRLYWYRQTLGQGPEFLTYFQNEAQLEKSRLLSDRFSAERPKGSFSTLEIQRTEQGDSAMYLCASSLALGPREGNQYFGPGTRLTVT.